The clone carrying this T cell receptor (beta chain) has at least ten counts. TCR beta CDR3 regions were amplified from RNA transcripts. During a first-round RT-PCR of the TCR CDR3, the HTBI primer set was used. Each CDR3 protein gets one entry after TCRdb re-called the multiplex PCR reads with MiXCR. The repertoire includes approximately 640,000 distinct CDR3 sequences, roughly 45% of them detected once, and 6.5% to 9% sits in the top ten. This entry is derived from a study of T cells in Graves' hyperthyroidism and ophthalmopathy. The germline V gene has CDR1 SQVTM and CDR2 ANQGSEA. Trimming shortened V by 1 base and J by 11 bases, and 11 bases separated the two germline ends. This CDR3 is built from 11 residues.

The chain joins TRBV29-1 to TRBJ1-2; the D is unclear. This receptor was obtained from an adult man with Graves' disease, either hyperthyroidism or ophthalmopathy (not recorded which). Sequencing was carried out using peripheral blood or thyroid tissue (not recorded which). The CDR3 here is CSVEGRREYTF. The CDR3 DNA reads as TGCAGCGTTGAAGGACGGAGGGAATACACCTTC.